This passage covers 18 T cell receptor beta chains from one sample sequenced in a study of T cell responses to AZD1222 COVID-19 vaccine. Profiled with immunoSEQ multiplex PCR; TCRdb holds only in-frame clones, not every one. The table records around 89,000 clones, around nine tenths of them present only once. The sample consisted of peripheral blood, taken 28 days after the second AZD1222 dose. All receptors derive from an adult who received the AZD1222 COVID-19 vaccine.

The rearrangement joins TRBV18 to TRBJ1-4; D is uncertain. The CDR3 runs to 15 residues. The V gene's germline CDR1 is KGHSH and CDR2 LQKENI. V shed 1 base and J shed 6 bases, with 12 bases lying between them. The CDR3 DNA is TGTGCCAGCTCACCACAGAGAGCGAGTGATGAAAAACTGTTTTTT. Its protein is CASSPQRASDEKLFF.

CDR3 sequence: CASSPGGEQYF. The CDR3 DNA reads TGTGCCAGCAGCCCCGGAGGGGAGCAGTACTTC. This rearrangement joins TRBV12-3 or TRBV12-4 to TRBJ2-7; tentative D call: TRBD2 (6 bases). Trimming took 6 bases from V and 7 from J, leaving 10 bases between them. The CDR3 sequence is 11 residues long.

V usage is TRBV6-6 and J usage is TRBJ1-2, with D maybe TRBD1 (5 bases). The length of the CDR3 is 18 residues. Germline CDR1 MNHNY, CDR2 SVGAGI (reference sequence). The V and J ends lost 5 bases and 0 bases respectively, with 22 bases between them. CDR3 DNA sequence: TGTGCCAGCAGTCCGGGTATCGGGGCGATCCCCTCTAACTATGGCTACACCTTC. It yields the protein CASSPGIGAIPSNYGYTF.

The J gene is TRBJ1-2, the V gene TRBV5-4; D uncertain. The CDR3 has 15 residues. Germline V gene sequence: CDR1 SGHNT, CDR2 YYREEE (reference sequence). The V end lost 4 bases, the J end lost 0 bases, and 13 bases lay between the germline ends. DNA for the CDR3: TGTGCCAGCAGCCCAGACACGCAAGCTAACTATGGCTACACCTTC. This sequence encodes CASSPDTQANYGYTF.

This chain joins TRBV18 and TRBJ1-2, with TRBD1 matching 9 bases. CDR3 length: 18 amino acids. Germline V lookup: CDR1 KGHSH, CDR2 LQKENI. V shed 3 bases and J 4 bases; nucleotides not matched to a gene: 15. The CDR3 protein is CASSPSAGTGLDAYGYTF. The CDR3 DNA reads TGTGCCAGCTCACCCTCCGCCGGGACAGGGTTGGACGCCTATGGCTACACCTTC.

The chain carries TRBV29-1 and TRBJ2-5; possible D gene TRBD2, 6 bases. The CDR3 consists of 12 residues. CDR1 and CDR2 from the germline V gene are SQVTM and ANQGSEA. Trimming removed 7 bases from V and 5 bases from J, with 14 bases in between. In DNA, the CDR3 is TGCAGCGCTAGACTAGGCGGGGAGACCCAGTACTTC. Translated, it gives CSARLGGETQYF.

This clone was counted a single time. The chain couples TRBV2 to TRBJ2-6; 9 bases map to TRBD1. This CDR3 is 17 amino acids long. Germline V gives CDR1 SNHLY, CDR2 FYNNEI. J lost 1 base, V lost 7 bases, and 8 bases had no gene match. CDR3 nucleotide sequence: TGTGCCAGCACCCGGGACAGGGTAGGGTCTGGGGCCAACGTCCTGACTTTC. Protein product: CASTRDRVGSGANVLTF.

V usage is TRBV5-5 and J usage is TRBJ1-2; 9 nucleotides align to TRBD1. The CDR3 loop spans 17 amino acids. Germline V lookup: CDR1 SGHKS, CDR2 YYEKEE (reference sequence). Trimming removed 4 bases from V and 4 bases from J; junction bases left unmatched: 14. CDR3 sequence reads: CASSVSPGQGTLYGYTF. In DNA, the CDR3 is TGTGCCAGCAGCGTCTCCCCGGGACAGGGAACGCTCTATGGCTACACCTTC.

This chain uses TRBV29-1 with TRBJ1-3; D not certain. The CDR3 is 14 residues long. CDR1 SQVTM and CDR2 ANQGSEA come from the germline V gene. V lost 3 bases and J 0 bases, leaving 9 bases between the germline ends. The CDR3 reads CSVDKVSSGNTIYF. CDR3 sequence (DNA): TGCAGCGTTGACAAGGTCTCCTCTGGAAACACCATATATTTT.

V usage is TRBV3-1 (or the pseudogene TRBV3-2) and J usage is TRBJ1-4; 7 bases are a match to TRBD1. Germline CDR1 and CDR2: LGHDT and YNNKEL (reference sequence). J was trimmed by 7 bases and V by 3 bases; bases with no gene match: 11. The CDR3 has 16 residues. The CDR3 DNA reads TGTGCCAGCAGCCAGACCCACAGGGGTAGGGGTGAAAAACTGTTTTTT. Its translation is CASSQTHRGRGEKLFF.

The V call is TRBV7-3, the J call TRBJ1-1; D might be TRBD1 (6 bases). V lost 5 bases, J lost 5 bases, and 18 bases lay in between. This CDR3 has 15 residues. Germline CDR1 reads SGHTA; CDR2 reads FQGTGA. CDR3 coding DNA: TGTGCCAGCAGCCCCCAGTCGACAGGTAGGACTGAAGCTTTCTTT. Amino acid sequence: CASSPQSTGRTEAFF.

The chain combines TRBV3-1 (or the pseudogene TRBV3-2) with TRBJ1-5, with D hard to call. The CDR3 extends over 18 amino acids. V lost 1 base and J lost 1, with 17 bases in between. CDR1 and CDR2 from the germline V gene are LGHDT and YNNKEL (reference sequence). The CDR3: CASSQGLSASGSNQPQHF. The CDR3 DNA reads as TGTGCCAGCAGCCAAGGGCTTTCGGCTTCTGGGAGCAATCAGCCCCAGCATTTT.

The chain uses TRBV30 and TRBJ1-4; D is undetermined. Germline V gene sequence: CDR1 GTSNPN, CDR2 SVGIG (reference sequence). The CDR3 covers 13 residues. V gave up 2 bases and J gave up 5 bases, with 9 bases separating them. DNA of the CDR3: TGTGCCTGGAGTAAACAGAGCAATGAAAAACTGTTTTTT. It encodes CAWSKQSNEKLFF.

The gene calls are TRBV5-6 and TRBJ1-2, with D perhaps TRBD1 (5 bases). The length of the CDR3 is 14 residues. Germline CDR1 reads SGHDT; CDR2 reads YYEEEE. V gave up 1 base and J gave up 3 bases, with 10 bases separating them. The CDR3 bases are TGTGCCAGCAGCTTGCTCCAGGGCGACTATGGCTACACCTTC. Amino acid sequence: CASSLLQGDYGYTF.

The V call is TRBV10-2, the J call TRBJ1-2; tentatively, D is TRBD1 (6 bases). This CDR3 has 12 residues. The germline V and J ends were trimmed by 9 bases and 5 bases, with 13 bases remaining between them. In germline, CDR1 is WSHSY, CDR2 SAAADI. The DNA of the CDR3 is TGCGCCAGTGCTACAGGGCTGTATGGCTACACCTTC. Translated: CASATGLYGYTF.

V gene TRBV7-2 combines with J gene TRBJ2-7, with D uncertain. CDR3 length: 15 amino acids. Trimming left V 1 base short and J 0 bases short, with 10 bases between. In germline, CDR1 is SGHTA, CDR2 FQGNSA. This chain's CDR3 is CASSLVGSNSYEQYF. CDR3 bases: TGTGCCAGCAGCTTAGTCGGCAGTAACTCCTACGAGCAGTACTTC.

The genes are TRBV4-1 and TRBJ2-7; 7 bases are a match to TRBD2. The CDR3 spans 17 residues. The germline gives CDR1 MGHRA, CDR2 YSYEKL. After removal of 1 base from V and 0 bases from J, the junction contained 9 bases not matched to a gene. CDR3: CASSQGESASGSYEQYF. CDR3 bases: TGCGCCAGCAGCCAAGGGGAGTCTGCTAGCGGCTCCTACGAGCAGTACTTC.

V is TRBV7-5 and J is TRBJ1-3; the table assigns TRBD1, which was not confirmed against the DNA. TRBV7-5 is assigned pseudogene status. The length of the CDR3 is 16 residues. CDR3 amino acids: CVRSLNRGPSGNTIYF. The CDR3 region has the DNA TGTGTCAGAAGCTTAAACAGGGGTCCCTCTGGAAACACCATATATTTT.